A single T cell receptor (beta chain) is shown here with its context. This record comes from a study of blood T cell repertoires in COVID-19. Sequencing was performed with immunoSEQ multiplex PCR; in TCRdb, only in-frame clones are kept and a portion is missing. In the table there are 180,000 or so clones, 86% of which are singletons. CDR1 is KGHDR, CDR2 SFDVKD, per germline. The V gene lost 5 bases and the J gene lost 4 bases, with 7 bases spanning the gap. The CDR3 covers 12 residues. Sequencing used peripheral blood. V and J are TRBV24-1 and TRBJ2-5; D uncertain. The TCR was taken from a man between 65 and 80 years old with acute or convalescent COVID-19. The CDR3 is CATSVGGETQYF. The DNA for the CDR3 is TGTGCCACCAGTGTAGGCGGAGAGACCCAGTACTTC.